These 29 T cell receptor beta chains share one sample of origin, sequenced in a study of shared clonotypes between healthy human individuals. Terminally differentiated effector memory CD45RA+ cells were excluded by CCR7 positive selection of CD45RO-negative cells. The table came from immunoSEQ multiplex PCR; TCRdb's copy has only in-frame clones and leaves some out. The sample shows hundreds of thousands of clones, 92% of them seen only once. The sample taken for sequencing was naive CD8+ T cells sorted from blood. These receptors were collected from a man aged 25-45 years in good health.

This chain uses TRBV7-9 with TRBJ2-7; D is possibly TRBD1 (6 bases). Trimming left V 1 base short and J 5 bases short, with 12 bases between. The germline CDR1 and CDR2 sequences are SEHNR and FQNEAQ (reference sequence). This CDR3 region has 14 residues. CDR3 nucleotides: TGTGCCAGCAGCTTAGACCAGGGGTCCCACGAGCAGTACTTC. Translation gives CASSLDQGSHEQYF. The full variable domain, its missing parts supplied by reference TRBV7-9 and TRBJ2-7, is DTGVSQNPRHKITKRGQNVTFRCDPISEHNRLYWYRQTLGQGPEFLTYFQNEAQLEKSRLLSDRFSAERPKGSFSTLEIQRTEQGDSAMYLCASSLDQGSHEQYFGPGTRLTVT.

V usage is TRBV28 and J usage is TRBJ1-1, with D perhaps TRBD1 (6 bases). Trimming took 5 bases from V and 8 from J, leaving 18 bases between them. The CDR3 is 14 residues long. Germline assignment: CDR1 MDHEN and CDR2 SYDVKM. The CDR3 DNA reads as TGTGCCAGCAGTCCGGAGCGGGGGGCAAGGGAAGCTTTCTTT. Protein: CASSPERGAREAFF.

The rearrangement joins TRBV6-5 to TRBJ1-4, with TRBD1 identical over 7 bases. The V gene end was trimmed by 5 bases and the J gene end by 7 bases; junction bases not matched to a gene: 10. Germline V gene lookup returns CDR1 MNHEY and CDR2 SVGAGI. The CDR3 extends over 15 amino acids. CDR3 amino acids: CASSPDRVASEKLFF. As DNA, the CDR3 is TGTGCCAGCAGTCCCGACAGGGTCGCGTCTGAAAAACTGTTTTTT.

The chain recombines TRBV19 with TRBJ2-3; 9 bases fit TRBD1. This CDR3 contains 14 residues. CDR1 is LNHDA, CDR2 SQIVND, per germline (reference sequence). V lost 9 bases, J lost 4 bases, and 8 bases stayed unmatched. The CDR3 spells CARGTGNGADTQYF. CDR3 nucleotides: TGTGCCAGGGGGACAGGGAACGGGGCAGATACGCAGTATTTT.

The chain combines TRBV6-4 with TRBJ2-1; D is undetermined. Germline CDR1 is MRHNA and CDR2 is SNTAGT. This CDR3 spans 17 amino acids. Trimming took 1 base from V and 6 from J, leaving 19 bases between them. The CDR3 nucleotides are TGTGCCAGCAGTGACTTTAACGTCCCGCCTGTAGGCAATGAGCAGTTCTTC. Protein: CASSDFNVPPVGNEQFF.

The V gene is TRBV27, the J gene TRBJ2-2; 9 bases map to TRBD1. CDR3 size: 15 residues. CDR1 is MNHEY, CDR2 SMNVEV, per germline (reference sequence). The V and J ends lost 5 bases and 7 bases, in that order; junction bases with no gene match: 8. The CDR3 coding sequence is TGTGCCAGCAGTGGACAGGGGATGGCGGTCGGGGAGCTGTTTTTT. Translation gives CASSGQGMAVGELFF.

The table lists this clone with a few counts. The CDR3 bases are TGTGCCAGCAGCTCAAAACTAGCGGGAAGGAACAATGAGCAGTTCTTC. The encoded protein is CASSSKLAGRNNEQFF. The chain is built from TRBV7-9 and TRBJ2-1, with 10 positions matching TRBD2. V lost 4 bases, J lost 5 bases, and 8 bases stayed unmatched. This CDR3 spans 16 amino acids. Looked up from germline, CDR1 is SEHNR and CDR2 is FQNEAQ (reference sequence). Full variable domain (remainder filled in from reference TRBV7-9 and TRBJ2-1): DTGVSQNPRHKITKRGQNVTFRCDPISEHNRLYWYRQTLGQGPEFLTYFQNEAQLEKSRLLSDRFSAERPKGSFSTLEIQRTEQGDSAMYLCASSSKLAGRNNEQFFGPGTRLTVL.

The CDR3 loop reads CASSGRNTGELFF. The CDR3 DNA follows: TGTGCCAGCAGCGGGAGGAACACCGGGGAGCTGTTTTTT. The V call is TRBV6-5, the J call TRBJ2-2; TRBD2 might be the D (6 bases). The CDR3 length is 13 residues. Germline V gives CDR1 MNHEY, CDR2 SVGAGI. V gave up 6 bases and J gave up 1 base, with 6 bases separating them.

The chain links TRBV7-9 to TRBJ2-1; D possibly corresponds to TRBD1 (6 bases). Looked up from germline, CDR1 is SEHNR and CDR2 is FQNEAQ (reference sequence). The CDR3 spans 16 residues. V was cut by 5 bases and J by 2 bases, with 16 bases left in between. In DNA form, the CDR3 reads TGTGCCAGCAGCACTCAGGGGAGTGGAACCTACAATGAGCAGTTCTTC. Protein sequence: CASSTQGSGTYNEQFF.

The chain couples TRBV19 to TRBJ2-7, with 8 bases aligning to TRBD1. This CDR3 is built from 14 residues. CDR1 and CDR2 from the germline V gene are LNHDA and SQIVND (reference sequence). V lost 3 bases and J lost 3; bases outside the gene matches: 4. The CDR3 loop is CASSMTGALYEQYF. The CDR3 DNA sequence: TGTGCCAGTAGTATGACAGGGGCGCTCTACGAGCAGTACTTC.

The chain uses TRBV6-5 and TRBJ1-4, with 7 bases aligning to TRBD1. The germline gives CDR1 MNHEY, CDR2 SVGAGI. The CDR3 runs to 15 residues. The J segment lost 0 bases and the V segment lost 6 bases, leaving 4 bases of the junction unmatched. The CDR3 region has the DNA TGTGCCAGCAGCCCTCAGGGGGCAACTAATGAAAAACTGTTTTTT. Translation: CASSPQGATNEKLFF.

The rearrangement uses TRBV28 and TRBJ1-1; 8 nucleotides align to TRBD1. The J segment lost 1 base and the V segment lost 6 bases, leaving 10 bases of the junction unmatched. The germline CDR1 and CDR2 sequences are MDHEN and SYDVKM. CDR3 size: 16 residues. The CDR3 DNA sequence: TGTGCCAGCAGCAATACTATAGGACAGGGGAACACTGAAGCTTTCTTT. This encodes CASSNTIGQGNTEAFF.

This clone is a singleton in its sample. The chain is built from TRBV30 and TRBJ1-2; D possibly corresponds to TRBD1 (5 bases). The CDR3 is made up of 12 amino acids. Germline assignment: CDR1 GTSNPN and CDR2 SVGIG (reference sequence). Trimming cost V 2 bases and J 2 bases, with 6 bases left between them. The CDR3 loop reads CAWSPGNYGYTF. CDR3 bases: TGTGCCTGGAGTCCAGGGAACTATGGCTACACCTTC.

The chain joins TRBV7-9 to TRBJ1-5; D unclear. V was cut by 5 bases and J by 7 bases, with 9 bases left in between. Looked up from germline, CDR1 is SEHNR and CDR2 is FQNEAQ (reference sequence). This CDR3 comprises 12 residues. Here the CDR3 DNA reads TGTGCCAGCAGCATCGTGGGACAGCCCCAGCATTTT. Its translation is CASSIVGQPQHF.

V gene TRBV5-4 combines with J gene TRBJ2-2; TRBD2 matches at 9 bases. With 0 bases clipped from V and 4 bases from J, the junction kept 4 bases outside the gene matches. This CDR3 is 16 amino acids long. The V gene's germline CDR1 is SGHNT and CDR2 YYREEE (reference sequence). CDR3 bases: TGTGCCAGCAGCTTGGGACCAGCGGGAGGCACCGGGGAGCTGTTTTTT. Its translation: CASSLGPAGGTGELFF.

The chain links TRBV2 to TRBJ1-4; D possibly corresponds to TRBD1 (6 bases). Germline CDR1 is SNHLY and CDR2 is FYNNEI. The V end was cut by 4 bases, the J end by 6 bases, with 24 bases between. The length of the CDR3 is 18 residues. Here the CDR3 reads CASSVPPKSQGLDEKLFF. CDR3 nucleotide sequence: TGTGCCAGCAGTGTTCCCCCCAAATCTCAGGGGTTGGATGAAAAACTGTTTTTT.

Here the CDR3 reads CASSGSVQETQYF. The DNA of the CDR3 is TGTGCCAGCAGTGGTTCCGTTCAAGAGACCCAGTACTTC. This rearrangement joins TRBV2 to TRBJ2-5; D uncertain. V shed 4 bases and J shed 2 bases, with 8 bases lying between them. The CDR3 covers 13 residues. The V gene's germline CDR1 is SNHLY and CDR2 FYNNEI.

The chain combines TRBV27 with TRBJ2-7; 9 bases match TRBD2. J gave up 2 bases and V 3 bases, and 5 bases lay outside the gene matches. This CDR3 has 15 residues. Germline values: CDR1 MNHEY, CDR2 SMNVEV (reference sequence). CDR3 coding DNA: TGTGCCAGCAGTTTCGAGGCTAGCGGGACCTACGAGCAGTACTTC. It translates to CASSFEASGTYEQYF.

The rearrangement links TRBV14 to TRBJ2-1, with 7 bases aligning to TRBD2. The V segment lost 1 base and the J segment 9 bases; nucleotides outside the gene matches: 6. Germline assignment: CDR1 SGHDN and CDR2 FVKESK. This CDR3 has 14 residues. CDR3 sequence reads: CASSQVGGSVEQFF. The CDR3 DNA sequence: TGTGCCAGCAGCCAAGTGGGGGGGTCGGTTGAGCAGTTCTTC.

This clone appeared once. The gene calls are TRBV29-1 and TRBJ1-2; D possibly corresponds to TRBD1 (5 bases). Germline CDR1 is SQVTM and CDR2 is ANQGSEA. Between the trimmed V and J ends, which lost 6 bases and 2 bases, there was a span of 7 bases. The CDR3 is made up of 11 amino acids. CDR3 DNA sequence: TGCAGCGTGACAGTGAACTATGGCTACACCTTC. Amino acids: CSVTVNYGYTF. Full variable domain (remainder filled in from reference TRBV29-1 and TRBJ1-2): SAVISQKPSRDICQRGTSLTIQCQVDSQVTMMFWYRQQPGQSLTLIATANQGSEATYESGFVIDKFPISRPNLTFSTLTVSNMSPEDSSIYLCSVTVNYGYTFGSGTRLTVV.

This chain joins TRBV29-1 and TRBJ2-2; unclear D gene. V was cut by 7 bases and J by 5 bases, with 26 bases left in between. Germline V gene sequence: CDR1 SQVTM, CDR2 ANQGSEA. The CDR3 loop spans 17 amino acids. The CDR3 spells CSAYLQNLDIGTGELFF. DNA of the CDR3: TGCAGCGCATACCTACAAAACCTAGATATTGGGACCGGGGAGCTGTTTTTT.

V usage is TRBV7-9 and J usage is TRBJ2-1; TRBD2 matches 9 bases. CDR1 is SEHNR and CDR2 is FQNEAQ in the germline V gene (reference sequence). The ends lost 3 bases at V and 5 bases at J; junction bases unmatched: 5. The CDR3 loop spans 15 amino acids. The CDR3 reads CASSFSGSSNNEQFF. CDR3 coding DNA: TGTGCCAGCAGCTTTAGCGGGAGTTCCAACAATGAGCAGTTCTTC.

V usage is TRBV15 and J usage is TRBJ1-4, with 7 bases aligning to TRBD1. Unmatched junction bases numbered 8, after V lost 3 bases and J lost 4 bases. From germline, CDR1 is LNHNV and CDR2 YYDKDF (reference sequence). This CDR3 comprises 16 residues. The CDR3 DNA sequence: TGTGCCACCAGCAGGCAGGGGGTTAGGATTAATGAAAAACTGTTTTTT. This codes for CATSRQGVRINEKLFF.

This rearrangement joins TRBV7-2 to TRBJ2-3; 12 nucleotides agree with TRBD2. The germline V gene encodes CDR1 SGHTA and CDR2 FQGNSA. V trimming: 8 bases; J trimming: 3 bases; junction bases outside the gene matches: 12. The CDR3 has 17 residues. The CDR3 is CASLLGTSGLGTDTQYF. The CDR3 DNA reads TGTGCCAGCCTCCTGGGGACTAGCGGGCTGGGGACAGATACGCAGTATTTT. The full variable domain, its missing parts supplied by reference TRBV7-2 and TRBJ2-3, is GAGVSQSPSNKVTEKGKDVELRCDPISGHTALYWYRQSLGQGLEFLIYFQGNSAPDKSGLPSDRFSAERTGGSVSTLTIQRTQQEDSAVYLCASLLGTSGLGTDTQYFGPGTRLTVL.

V is TRBV2 and J is TRBJ1-5; unclear D gene. From germline, CDR1 is SNHLY and CDR2 FYNNEI. The length of the CDR3 is 13 residues. V was trimmed by 3 bases and J by 0 bases, leaving 3 bases between them. DNA for the CDR3: TGTGCCAGCAGTGACAGTAGCAATCAGCCCCAGCATTTT. It encodes CASSDSSNQPQHF.

This chain's CDR3 is CSAQTVQRIEQYF. CDR3 nucleotide sequence: TGCAGCGCCCAGACAGTACAACGAATCGAGCAGTACTTC. J is TRBJ2-7 and V is TRBV29-1; D might be TRBD1 (5 bases). Germline values: CDR1 SQVTM, CDR2 ANQGSEA. V gave up 7 bases and J gave up 6 bases, with 19 bases separating them. This CDR3 spans 13 amino acids.

The gene calls are TRBV4-3 and TRBJ2-7; 8 bases match TRBD1. This CDR3 spans 14 amino acids. CDR1 is LGHNA and CDR2 is YSLEER in the germline V gene. With V trimmed by 3 bases and J by 6 bases, 7 bases remained unmatched. Here the CDR3 reads CASSHGQGSIEQYF. CDR3 nucleotides: TGCGCCAGCAGCCACGGACAGGGCTCCATCGAGCAGTACTTC.

This clone occurred once. The rearrangement links TRBV7-9 to TRBJ1-1; D call uncertain. Trimming removed 1 base from V and 11 bases from J, with 11 bases in between. Germline V gene sequence: CDR1 SEHNR, CDR2 FQNEAQ (reference sequence). The CDR3 consists of 12 residues. The CDR3 loop reads CASSLEEEEAFF. The CDR3 region has the DNA TGTGCCAGCAGCTTAGAAGAGGAGGAGGCTTTCTTT.

CDR3 bases: TGTGCCAGCAGCCCCCTCGCTGCGGTTGGGGACACAGATACGCAGTATTTT. This codes for CASSPLAAVGDTDTQYF. The chain employs TRBV28 and TRBJ2-3; no firm D call. Germline CDR1 reads MDHEN; CDR2 reads SYDVKM. This CDR3 comprises 17 residues. Trimming took 6 bases from V and 2 from J, leaving 21 bases between them.